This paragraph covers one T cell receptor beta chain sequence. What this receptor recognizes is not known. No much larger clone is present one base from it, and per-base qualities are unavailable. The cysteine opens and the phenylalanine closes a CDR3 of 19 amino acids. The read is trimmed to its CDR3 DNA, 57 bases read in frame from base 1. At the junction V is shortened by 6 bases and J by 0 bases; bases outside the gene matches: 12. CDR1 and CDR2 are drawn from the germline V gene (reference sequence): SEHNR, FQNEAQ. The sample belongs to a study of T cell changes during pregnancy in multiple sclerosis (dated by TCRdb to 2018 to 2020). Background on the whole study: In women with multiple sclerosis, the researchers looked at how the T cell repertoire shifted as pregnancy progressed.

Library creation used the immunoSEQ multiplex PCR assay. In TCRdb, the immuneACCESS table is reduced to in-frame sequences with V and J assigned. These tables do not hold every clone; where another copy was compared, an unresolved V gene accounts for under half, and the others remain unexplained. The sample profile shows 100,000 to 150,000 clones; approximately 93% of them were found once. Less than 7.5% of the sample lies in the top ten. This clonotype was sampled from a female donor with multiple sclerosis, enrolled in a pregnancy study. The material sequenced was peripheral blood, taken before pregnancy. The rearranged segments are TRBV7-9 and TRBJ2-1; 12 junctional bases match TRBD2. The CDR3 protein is CASSFKRTSGESSYNEQFF. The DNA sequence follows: TGTGCCAGCAGTTTCAAACGGACTAGCGGGGAAAGCTCCTACAATGAGCAGTTCTTC.